This TCR beta chain was identified during a study of T-cell memory formation after mild COVID-19. As for the study in general: Clusters of TCRs were largely donor specific.

General observations from the study: Some clones that responded were present in memory (sampled pre-infection), which suggests cross-reactive memory joined.

MiXCR was run by TCRdb on the 5' RACE reads, yielding one entry per CDR3 protein. The sample has over 150,000 distinct CDR3 sequences; about a fifth are singletons. This clonotype showed up many times. Its antigen is as yet unknown. CDR1 and CDR2 from the germline V gene are SGHRS and YFSETQ. This CDR3 is 13 amino acids long. Trimming removed 0 bases at V and 5 bases at J, with 5 bases between. Material: PBMCs or a T cell subset sorted from them (not recorded which). The chain has TRBV5-1 and TRBJ1-4; D is unclear. This clonotype originated in a man in his late teens or twenties who had mild COVID-19 (a few samples of this study predate the infection). Cell type and time point are not known. This CDR3 reads CASSLDGNEKLFF. For the CDR3, the DNA is TGCGCCAGCAGCTTGGACGGGAATGAAAAACTGTTTTTT.